The clone carrying this T cell receptor (beta chain) was seen only a few times. Its specificity is not known. V lost 3 bases to trimming and J lost 4 bases; unmatched junction nucleotides: 2. Germline CDR1 is SNHLY and CDR2 is FYNNEI. This CDR3 comprises 13 residues. A J-beta primer mix and a sample-barcoded 5' primer were used in a second PCR of about 7 to 12 cycles. Each CDR3 protein gets one entry after TCRdb re-called the 5' RACE reads with MiXCR. Altogether approximately 880,000 distinct CDR3 sequences are present, under 50% being singletons, with the ten largest covering about an eighth. The sample belongs to a study of blood T cells in healthy people across ages. For the study at large: T cells yielded about one barcoded beta molecule per two cells through template switching. Study-level points and caveats: Donors of long life had a larger count of naive CD4+ cells and greater diversity than aged donors. Unknown donor CMV status possibly confounded expanded clonotype changes.

Each donor gave ten milliliters of peripheral blood. The chain joins TRBV2 to TRBJ1-2; 7 bases fit TRBD1. The receptor was derived from a man aged 25 to 40 in good health. The sample was blood. The CDR3 protein is CASSDEGAYGYTF. In nucleotides, the CDR3 is TGTGCCAGCAGTGACGAGGGGGCCTATGGCTACACCTTC.